Each of the 18 T cell receptor beta chains below was sequenced from the same sample in a study of T cells in Graves' hyperthyroidism and ophthalmopathy. RNA transcripts provided the source from which TCR beta CDR3 regions were amplified. During a first-round RT-PCR of the TCR CDR3, the HTBI primer set was used. MiXCR, run by TCRdb on the multiplex PCR reads, gives a single entry per CDR3 protein. The table shows 500,000 to 600,000 distinct CDR3 sequences, with about 46% occurring only once. Sequenced material: peripheral blood or thyroid tissue (not recorded which). The source of these receptors is an adult woman with Graves' disease, either hyperthyroidism or ophthalmopathy (not recorded which).

This clonotype was seen repeatedly, ten times or more. The chain combines TRBV9 with TRBJ1-6; 7 bases are a match to TRBD1. Losses at the gene ends were 3 bases for V and 10 bases for J; bases not matched to a gene: 7. The CDR3 contains 14 residues. The germline V gene encodes CDR1 SGDLS and CDR2 YYNGEE. The chain's CDR3 is CASSEHPTGSPLHF. In nucleotides, the CDR3 is TGTGCCAGCAGCGAACACCCGACAGGGTCACCCCTCCACTTT.

This clonotype appeared a single time. This rearrangement joins TRBV7-8 to TRBJ1-2; the D gene is possibly TRBD1 (6 bases). The CDR3 contains 15 residues. Germline V lookup: CDR1 SGHVS, CDR2 FQNEAQ. The V and J ends lost 5 bases and 7 bases respectively, with 20 bases between them. The CDR3: CASSPKWGASTGYTF. For the CDR3, the DNA is TGTGCCAGCAGCCCCAAGTGGGGGGCTTCCACTGGCTACACCTTC. Complete variable domain (other parts from reference TRBV7-8 and TRBJ1-2): GAGVSQSPRYKVAKRGQDVALRCDPISGHVSLFWYQQALGQGPEFLTYFQNEAQLDKSGLPSDRFFAERPEGSVSTLKIQRTQQEDSAVYLCASSPKWGASTGYTFGSGTRLTVV.

This rearrangement joins TRBV12-3 or TRBV12-4 to TRBJ1-5; D is unresolved. Trimming took 5 bases from V and 4 from J, leaving 18 bases between them. The CDR3 runs to 16 residues. The CDR3, as DNA: TGTGCCAGCAGTGAACCTGGCAGGCCGCTTAATCAGCCCCAGCATTTT. It specifies CASSEPGRPLNQPQHF.

V and J are TRBV15 and TRBJ1-1; no clear D gene. V was pared by 4 bases and J by 1 base, with 4 bases between. Germline V gene sequence: CDR1 LNHNV, CDR2 YYDKDF (reference sequence). The CDR3 has 12 amino acids. The CDR3 region has the DNA TGTGCCACCAGCACAGGGAACACTGAAGCTTTCTTT. Translated: CATSTGNTEAFF.

This sequence joins TRBV5-4 and TRBJ1-2; D gene ambiguous. Trimming shortened V by 0 bases and J by 7 bases, and 16 bases separated the two germline ends. Germline CDR1 reads SGHNT; CDR2 reads YYREEE (reference sequence). CDR3 size: 15 residues. This chain's CDR3 is CASSLGGSGKVGYTF. The CDR3, as DNA: TGTGCCAGCAGCTTGGGGGGTAGCGGGAAAGTTGGCTACACCTTC.

The chain joins TRBV30 to TRBJ2-6; D gene ambiguous. Germline CDR1 reads GTSNPN; CDR2 reads SVGIG (reference sequence). The CDR3 is made up of 14 amino acids. Trimming left V 1 base short and J 0 bases short, with 4 bases between. In DNA form, the CDR3 reads TGTGCCTGGAGTGATGGCTCTGGGGCCAACGTCCTGACTTTC. Translated, it gives CAWSDGSGANVLTF.

The chain links TRBV3-1 to TRBJ1-1; D remains ambiguous. The germline V and J ends were trimmed by 0 bases and 4 bases, with 6 bases remaining between them. The CDR3 consists of 13 residues. CDR1 is LGHDT and CDR2 is YNNKEL in the germline V gene (reference sequence). The CDR3 DNA reads as TGTGCCAGCAGCCAAGAGACCCGCACTGAAGCTTTCTTT. Translating it yields CASSQETRTEAFF. Drawing the rest from reference TRBV3-1 and TRBJ1-1, the complete variable domain is DTAVSQTPKYLVTQMGNDKSIKCEQNLGHDTMYWYKQDSKKFLKIMFSYNNKELIINETVPNRFSPKSPDKAHLNLHINSLELGDSAVYFCASSQETRTEAFFGQGTRLTVV.

The chain carries TRBV9 and TRBJ1-5, with 7 bases fitting TRBD1. This CDR3 region has 16 residues. The J segment lost 1 base and the V segment lost 4 bases, leaving 8 bases of the junction unmatched. From germline, CDR1 is SGDLS and CDR2 YYNGEE. In DNA, the CDR3 is TGTGCCAGCAGCTTAGGGGACAGAGTAAGCAATCAGCCCCAGCATTTT. Translating gives CASSLGDRVSNQPQHF.

This chain joins TRBV12-3 or TRBV12-4 and TRBJ2-2; the D is unclear. Trimming stripped 1 base from V and 1 base from J, with 13 bases between. CDR3 length equals 17 residues. In nucleotides, the CDR3 is TGTGCCAGCAGTTTAGAATCAACACCCATGAACACCGGGGAGCTGTTTTTT. It specifies CASSLESTPMNTGELFF.

This clonotype has a handful of counts. The CDR3 is CATSRDMGGSTEAFF. As DNA, the CDR3 is TGTGCCACCAGCAGAGATATGGGGGGTTCCACTGAAGCTTTCTTT. The V and J genes are TRBV15 and TRBJ1-1; TRBD1 is a possible D gene (5 bases). Germline V CDR1 and CDR2: LNHNV, YYDKDF (reference sequence). Trimming took off 0 bases at V and 4 bases at J, with 12 bases between the two ends. This CDR3 has 15 amino acids.

About this clonotype: Relative to the germline gene, one junction end is altered; a read error may explain this. In DNA, the CDR3 is TGTGCCATCAGTGGAAACACAGATACGCAGTATTTT. Translated, it gives CAISGNTDTQYF. The chain recombines TRBV2 with TRBJ2-3, with D unresolved. CDR3 length: 12 amino acids. Germline V gives CDR1 SNHLY, CDR2 FYNNEI.

This clonotype was detected ten times or more. The chain links TRBV20-1 to TRBJ1-2, with D possibly being TRBD1 (5 bases). Per the germline V gene, CDR1 is DFQATT and CDR2 is SNEGSKA (reference sequence). Between the trimmed V and J ends, which lost 0 bases and 8 bases, there was a span of 13 bases. The CDR3 sequence is 13 residues long. CDR3 DNA sequence: TGCAGTGCTAGAGAGGGGGGGAGTTGGGGCTACACCTTC. Translation: CSAREGGSWGYTF.

In regard to this clonotype: This may be a read error: a much more frequent sequence differs by one nucleotide. The chain recombines TRBV6-2 or TRBV6-3 with TRBJ2-2, with D perhaps TRBD1 (5 bases). The CDR3 spans 14 residues. Germline V lookup: CDR1 MNHEY, CDR2 SVGEGT. The CDR3 DNA reads TGTGGCGTACAGGACAAGGCGGACACCGGGGAGCTGTTTTTT. Protein sequence: CGVQDKADTGELFF.

This clonotype occurred many times. The genes are TRBV5-1 and TRBJ2-2, with D possibly called TRBD1 or TRBD2 (5 bases each). Germline V CDR1 and CDR2: SGHRS, YFSETQ. The CDR3 runs to 15 residues. Trimming took off 5 bases at V and 1 base at J, with 12 bases between the two ends. Here the CDR3 DNA reads TGCGCCAGCAGTAGTCAGGGAGTGAACACCGGGGAGCTGTTTTTT. Protein product: CASSSQGVNTGELFF. The complete variable domain, with remaining parts taken from reference TRBV5-1 and TRBJ2-2, reads KAGVTQTPRYLIKTRGQQVTLSCSPISGHRSVSWYQQTPGQGLQFLFEYFSETQRNKGNFPGRFSGRQFSNSRSEMNVSTLELGDSALYLCASSSQGVNTGELFFGEGSRLTVL.

This clonotype came up many times. The rearrangement uses TRBV10-3 and TRBJ1-5, with D perhaps matching TRBD1 (6 bases). Germline V lookup: CDR1 ENHRY, CDR2 SYGVKD. V dropped 4 bases and J dropped 3 bases, with 13 bases sitting between them. The length of the CDR3 is 15 residues. In nucleotides, the CDR3 is TGTGCCATCAGTGTATCCGGGACACCCAATCAGCCCCAGCATTTT. As protein: CAISVSGTPNQPQHF.

This clonotype has just one count. This rearrangement joins TRBV5-1 to TRBJ1-2, with 8 bases aligning to TRBD1. V was pared by 1 base and J by 3 bases, with 8 bases of the junction left unmatched. Germline V gene lookup returns CDR1 SGHRS and CDR2 YFSETQ. CDR3 size: 16 residues. The CDR3, as DNA: TGCGCCAGCAGCTTGACCGGACAGGGCCGGGACTATGGCTACACCTTC. Its protein is CASSLTGQGRDYGYTF.

The J gene is TRBJ1-4, the V gene TRBV24-1, with a possible D match to TRBD1 (5 bases). The CDR3 is 13 residues long. Germline V gene data show CDR1 as KGHDR and CDR2 as SFDVKD. Trimming cost V 4 bases and J 8 bases, with 10 bases left between them. The CDR3 is CATSDPRQEKLFF. In DNA form, the CDR3 reads TGTGCCACCAGTGACCCTAGACAGGAAAAACTGTTTTTT.

The CDR3 protein is CASSPGLAGVLTHEQYF. The CDR3, as DNA: TGTGCCAGCAGCCCTGGACTAGCGGGAGTATTAACTCACGAGCAGTACTTC. The chain couples TRBV6-6 to TRBJ2-7, with 13 bases lining up with TRBD2. Germline V gives CDR1 MNHNY, CDR2 SVGAGI (reference sequence). The CDR3 loop spans 17 amino acids. V dropped 6 bases and J dropped 5; count of bases not matched to a gene: 13.